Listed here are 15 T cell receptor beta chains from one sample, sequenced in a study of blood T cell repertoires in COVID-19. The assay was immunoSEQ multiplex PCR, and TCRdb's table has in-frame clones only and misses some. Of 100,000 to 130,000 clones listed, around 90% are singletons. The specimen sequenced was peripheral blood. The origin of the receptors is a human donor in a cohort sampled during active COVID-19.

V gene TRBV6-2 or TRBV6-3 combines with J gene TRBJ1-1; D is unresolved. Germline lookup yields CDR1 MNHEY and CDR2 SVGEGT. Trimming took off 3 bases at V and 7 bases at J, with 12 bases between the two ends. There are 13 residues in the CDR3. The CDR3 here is CASSYPTGGEAFF. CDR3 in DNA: TGTGCCAGCAGTTATCCAACGGGAGGTGAAGCTTTCTTT.

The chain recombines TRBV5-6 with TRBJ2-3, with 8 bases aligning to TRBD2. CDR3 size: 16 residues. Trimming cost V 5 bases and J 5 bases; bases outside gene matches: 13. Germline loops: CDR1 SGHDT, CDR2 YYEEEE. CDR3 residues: CASSPVEGAGEDTQYF. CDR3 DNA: TGTGCCAGCAGTCCCGTTGAGGGAGCGGGAGAAGATACGCAGTATTTT.

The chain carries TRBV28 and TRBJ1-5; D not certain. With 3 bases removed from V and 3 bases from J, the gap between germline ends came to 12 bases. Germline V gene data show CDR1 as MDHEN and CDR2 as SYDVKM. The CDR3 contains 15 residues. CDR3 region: CASSFMEGTNQPQHF. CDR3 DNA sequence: TGTGCCAGCAGTTTCATGGAGGGTACCAATCAGCCCCAGCATTTT.

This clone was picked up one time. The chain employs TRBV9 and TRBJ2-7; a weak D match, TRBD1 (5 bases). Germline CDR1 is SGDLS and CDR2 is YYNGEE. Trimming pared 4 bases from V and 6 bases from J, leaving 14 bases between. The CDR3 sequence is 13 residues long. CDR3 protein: CASSPRPRGEQYF. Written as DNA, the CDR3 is TGTGCCAGCAGCCCCAGGCCAAGGGGCGAGCAGTACTTC.

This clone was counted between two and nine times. The CDR3 loop reads CASSIPGGGQPQHF. The CDR3 DNA follows: TGTGCCAGTAGTATACCAGGGGGCGGTCAGCCCCAGCATTTT. The chain recombines TRBV19 with TRBJ1-5; TRBD1 agrees at 8 bases. This CDR3 has 14 residues. In germline, CDR1 is LNHDA, CDR2 SQIVND (reference sequence). Trimming removed 2 bases from V and 6 bases from J; junction bases left unmatched: 3.

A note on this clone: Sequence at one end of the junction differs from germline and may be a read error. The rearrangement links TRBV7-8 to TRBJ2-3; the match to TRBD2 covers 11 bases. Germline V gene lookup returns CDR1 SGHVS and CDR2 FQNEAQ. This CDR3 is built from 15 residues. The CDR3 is CASSLAGGDTDTQYF. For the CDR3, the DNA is TGTGCCAGCAGTTTAGCGGGAGGGGACACAGATACGCAGTATTTT. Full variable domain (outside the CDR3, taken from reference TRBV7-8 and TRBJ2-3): GAGVSQSPRYKVAKRGQDVALRCDPISGHVSLFWYQQALGQGPEFLTYFQNEAQLDKSGLPSDRFFAERPEGSVSTLKIQRTQQEDSAVYLCASSLAGGDTDTQYFGPGTRLTVL.

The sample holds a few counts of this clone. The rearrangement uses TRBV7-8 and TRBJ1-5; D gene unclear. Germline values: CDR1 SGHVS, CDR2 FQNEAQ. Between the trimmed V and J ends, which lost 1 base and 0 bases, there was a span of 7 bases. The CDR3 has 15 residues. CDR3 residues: CASSLGEYSNQPQHF. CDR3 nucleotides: TGTGCCAGCAGCTTAGGAGAGTATAGCAATCAGCCCCAGCATTTT.

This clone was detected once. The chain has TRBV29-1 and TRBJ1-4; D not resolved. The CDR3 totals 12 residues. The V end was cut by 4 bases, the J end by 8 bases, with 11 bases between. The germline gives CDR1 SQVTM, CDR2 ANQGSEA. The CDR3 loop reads CSVAPGGEKLFF. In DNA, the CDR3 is TGCAGCGTTGCACCGGGAGGGGAAAAACTGTTTTTT.

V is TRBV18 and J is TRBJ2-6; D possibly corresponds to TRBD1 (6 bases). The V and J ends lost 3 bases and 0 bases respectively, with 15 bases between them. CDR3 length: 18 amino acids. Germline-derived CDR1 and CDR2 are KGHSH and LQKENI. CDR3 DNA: TGTGCCAGCTCACCGGTATATTCAGGGGACTCTGGGGCCAACGTCCTGACTTTC. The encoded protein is CASSPVYSGDSGANVLTF. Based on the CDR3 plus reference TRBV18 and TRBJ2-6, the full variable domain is NAGVMQNPRHLVRRRGQEARLRCSPMKGHSHVYWYRQLPEEGLKFMVYLQKENIIDESGMPKERFSAEFPKEGPSILRIQQVVRGDSAAYFCASSPVYSGDSGANVLTFGAGSRLTVL.

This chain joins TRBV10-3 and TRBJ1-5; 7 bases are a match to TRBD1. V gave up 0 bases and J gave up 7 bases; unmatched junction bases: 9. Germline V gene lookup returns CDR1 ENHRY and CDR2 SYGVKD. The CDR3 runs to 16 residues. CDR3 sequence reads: CAISESYRGDWQPQHF. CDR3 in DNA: TGTGCCATCAGTGAGTCCTACAGGGGCGATTGGCAGCCCCAGCATTTT.

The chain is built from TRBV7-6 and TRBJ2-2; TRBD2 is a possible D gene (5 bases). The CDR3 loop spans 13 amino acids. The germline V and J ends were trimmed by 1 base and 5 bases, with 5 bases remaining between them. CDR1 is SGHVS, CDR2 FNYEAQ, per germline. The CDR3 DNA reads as TGTGCCAGCAGCTTAGGAGGGACCGGGGAGCTGTTTTTT. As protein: CASSLGGTGELFF.

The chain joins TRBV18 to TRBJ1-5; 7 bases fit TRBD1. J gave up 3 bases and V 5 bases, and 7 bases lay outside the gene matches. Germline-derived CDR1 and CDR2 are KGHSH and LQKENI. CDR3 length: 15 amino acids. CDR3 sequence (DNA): TGTGCCAGCTCAGTTAACAGGGGTCCCAATCAGCCCCAGCATTTT. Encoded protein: CASSVNRGPNQPQHF.

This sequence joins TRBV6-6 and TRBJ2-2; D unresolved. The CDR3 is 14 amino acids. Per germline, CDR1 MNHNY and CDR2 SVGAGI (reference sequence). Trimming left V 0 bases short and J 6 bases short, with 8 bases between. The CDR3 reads CASSYSGRPGELFF. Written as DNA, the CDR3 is TGTGCCAGCAGTTACTCGGGCCGTCCCGGGGAGCTGTTTTTT.

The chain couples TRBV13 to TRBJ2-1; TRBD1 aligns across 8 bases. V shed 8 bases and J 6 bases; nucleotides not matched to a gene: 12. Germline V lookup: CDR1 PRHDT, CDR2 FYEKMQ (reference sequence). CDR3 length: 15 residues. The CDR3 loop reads CASSREDRAFNEQFF. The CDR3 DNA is TGTGCCAGCTCTCGTGAGGACAGGGCCTTCAATGAGCAGTTCTTC.

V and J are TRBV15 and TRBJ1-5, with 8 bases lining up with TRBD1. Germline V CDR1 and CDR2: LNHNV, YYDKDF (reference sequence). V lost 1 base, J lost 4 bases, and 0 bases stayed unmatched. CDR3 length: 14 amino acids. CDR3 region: CATSRGQGNQPQHF. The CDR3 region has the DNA TGTGCCACCAGCAGAGGACAGGGGAATCAGCCCCAGCATTTT.